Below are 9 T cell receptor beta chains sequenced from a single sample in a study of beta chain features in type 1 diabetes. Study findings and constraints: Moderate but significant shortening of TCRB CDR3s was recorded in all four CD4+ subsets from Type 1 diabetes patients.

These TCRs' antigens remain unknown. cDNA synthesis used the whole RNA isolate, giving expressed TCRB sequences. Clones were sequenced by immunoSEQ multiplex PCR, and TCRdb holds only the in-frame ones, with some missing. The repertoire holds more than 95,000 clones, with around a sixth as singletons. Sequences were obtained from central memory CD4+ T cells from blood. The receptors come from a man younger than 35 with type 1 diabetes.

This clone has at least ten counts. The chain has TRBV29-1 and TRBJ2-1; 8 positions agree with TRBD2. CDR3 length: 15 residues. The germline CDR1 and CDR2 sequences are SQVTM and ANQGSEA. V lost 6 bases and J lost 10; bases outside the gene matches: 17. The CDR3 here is CSVVVGTRIATEQFF. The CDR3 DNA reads TGCAGCGTGGTCGTCGGGACTAGGATAGCGACCGAGCAGTTCTTC.

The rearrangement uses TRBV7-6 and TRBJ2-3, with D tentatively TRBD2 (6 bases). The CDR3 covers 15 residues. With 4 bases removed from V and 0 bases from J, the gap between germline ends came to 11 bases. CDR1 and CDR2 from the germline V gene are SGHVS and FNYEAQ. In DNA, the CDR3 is TGTGCCAGCAGCTCGGGAGCGGGCAGCACAGATACGCAGTATTTT. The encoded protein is CASSSGAGSTDTQYF.

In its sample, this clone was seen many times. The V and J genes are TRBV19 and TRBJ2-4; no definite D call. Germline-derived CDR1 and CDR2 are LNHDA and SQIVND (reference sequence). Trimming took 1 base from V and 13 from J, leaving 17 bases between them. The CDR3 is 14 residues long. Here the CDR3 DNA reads TGTGCCAGTAGTATAGGATTGATGATGGGTTCCCAGTACTTC. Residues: CASSIGLMMGSQYF.

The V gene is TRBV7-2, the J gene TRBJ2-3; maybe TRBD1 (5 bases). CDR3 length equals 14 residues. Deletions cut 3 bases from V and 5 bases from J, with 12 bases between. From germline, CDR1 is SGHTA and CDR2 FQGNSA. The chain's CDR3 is CASSFRQGEDTQYF. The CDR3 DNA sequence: TGTGCCAGCAGCTTTAGGCAGGGTGAAGATACGCAGTATTTT.

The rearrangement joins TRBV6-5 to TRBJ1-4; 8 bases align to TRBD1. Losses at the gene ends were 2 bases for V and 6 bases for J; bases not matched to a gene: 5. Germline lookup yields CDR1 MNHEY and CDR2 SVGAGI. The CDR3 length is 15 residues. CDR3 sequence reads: CASSYPGGVDEKLFF. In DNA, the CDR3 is TGTGCCAGCAGTTACCCAGGGGGCGTCGATGAAAAACTGTTTTTT.

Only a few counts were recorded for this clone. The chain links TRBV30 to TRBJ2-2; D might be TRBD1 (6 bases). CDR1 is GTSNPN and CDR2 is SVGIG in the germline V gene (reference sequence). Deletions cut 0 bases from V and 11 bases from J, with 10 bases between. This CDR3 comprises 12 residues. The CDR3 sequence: CAWSVGGPELFF. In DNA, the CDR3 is TGTGCCTGGAGTGTTGGGGGCCCTGAGCTGTTTTTT.

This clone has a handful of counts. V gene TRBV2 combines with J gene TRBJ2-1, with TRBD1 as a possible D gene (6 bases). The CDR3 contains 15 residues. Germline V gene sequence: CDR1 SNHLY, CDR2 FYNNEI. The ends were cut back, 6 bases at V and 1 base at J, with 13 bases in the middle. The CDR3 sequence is CASSPRGRSYNEQFF. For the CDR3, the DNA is TGTGCCAGCAGCCCCAGGGGCCGTTCCTACAATGAGCAGTTCTTC.

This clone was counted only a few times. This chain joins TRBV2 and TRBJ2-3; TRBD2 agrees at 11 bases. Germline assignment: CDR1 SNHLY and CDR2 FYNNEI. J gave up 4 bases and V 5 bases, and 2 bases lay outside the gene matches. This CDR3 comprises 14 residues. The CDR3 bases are TGTGCCAGCAGTCTAGCGGGAGGCGCAGATACGCAGTATTTT. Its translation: CASSLAGGADTQYF. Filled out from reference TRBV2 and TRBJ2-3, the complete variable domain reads EPEVTQTPSHQVTQMGQEVILRCVPISNHLYFYWYRQILGQKVEFLVSFYNNEISEKSEIFDDQFSVERPDGSNFTLKIRSTKLEDSAMYFCASSLAGGADTQYFGPGTRLTVL.

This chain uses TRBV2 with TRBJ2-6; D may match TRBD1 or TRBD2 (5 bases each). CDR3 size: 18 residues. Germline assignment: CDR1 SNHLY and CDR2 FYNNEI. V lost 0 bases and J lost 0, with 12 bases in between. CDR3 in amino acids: CASSEAGEPGSGANVLTF. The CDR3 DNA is TGTGCCAGCAGTGAAGCGGGGGAACCCGGCTCTGGGGCCAACGTCCTGACTTTC. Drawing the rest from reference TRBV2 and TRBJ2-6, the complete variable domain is EPEVTQTPSHQVTQMGQEVILRCVPISNHLYFYWYRQILGQKVEFLVSFYNNEISEKSEIFDDQFSVERPDGSNFTLKIRSTKLEDSAMYFCASSEAGEPGSGANVLTFGAGSRLTVL.